This entry lists 8 T cell receptor beta chains sequenced from one sample in a study of blood T cell repertoires in COVID-19. Generated by immunoSEQ multiplex PCR, the TCRdb table keeps only in-frame clones and is missing some. The sample has 150,000 to 200,000 clones; more than 90% are singletons. The sequenced sample consisted of peripheral blood. Receptors were obtained from a man aged 55-75 years with active or convalescent COVID-19.

The gene calls are TRBV5-6 and TRBJ2-3, with a tentative D call TRBD1 (6 bases). The germline gives CDR1 SGHDT, CDR2 YYEEEE. Trimming cost V 4 bases and J 2 bases, with 23 bases left between them. The CDR3 is 18 amino acids. CDR3: CASSPFISRDTNTDTQYF. CDR3 coding DNA: TGTGCCAGCAGCCCGTTTATTTCACGGGACACCAACACAGATACGCAGTATTTT.

CDR3 bases: TGTGCCAGCAGTTCCGGACAGGGAGGACACTACGAGCAGTACTTC. The encoded protein is CASSSGQGGHYEQYF. The chain joins TRBV7-9 to TRBJ2-7, with 8 bases fitting TRBD1. The V gene end was trimmed by 6 bases and the J gene end by 3 bases; junction bases not matched to a gene: 10. This CDR3 region has 15 residues. Germline V CDR1 and CDR2: SEHNR, FQNEAQ (reference sequence).

This clone was found a few times. The chain links TRBV6-5 to TRBJ1-2, with a tentative D call TRBD1 (5 bases). Per germline, CDR1 MNHEY and CDR2 SVGAGI. The CDR3 extends over 15 amino acids. The germline V and J ends were trimmed by 2 bases and 1 base, with 11 bases remaining between them. The CDR3 DNA reads as TGTGCCAGCAGTTACGATACGGGGGTTAACTATGGCTACACCTTC. This sequence encodes CASSYDTGVNYGYTF.

The chain is built from TRBV19 and TRBJ1-5; D gene uncertain. CDR1 is LNHDA and CDR2 is SQIVND in the germline V gene (reference sequence). V lost 3 bases, J lost 7 bases, and 7 bases lay in between. This CDR3 is built from 12 residues. The CDR3 DNA reads as TGTGCCAGTAGTATCAGAGGACAGCCCCAGCATTTT. Protein: CASSIRGQPQHF. Variable domain in full (rest from reference TRBV19 and TRBJ1-5): DGGITQSPKYLFRKEGQNVTLSCEQNLNHDAMYWYRQDPGQGLRLIYYSQIVNDFQKGDIAEGYSVSREKKESFPLTVTSAQKNPTAFYLCASSIRGQPQHFGDGTRLSIL.

This rearrangement joins TRBV18 to TRBJ1-2, with a weak D call TRBD1 (6 bases). The CDR3 length is 14 residues. Between the trimmed V and J ends, which lost 1 base and 7 bases, there was a span of 13 bases. Germline loops: CDR1 KGHSH, CDR2 LQKENI. The CDR3 here is CASSPRDLGGGYTF. In DNA form, the CDR3 reads TGTGCCAGCTCACCACGTGATTTAGGGGGTGGCTACACCTTC.

This chain joins TRBV7-9 and TRBJ2-7; D gene ambiguous. Germline V CDR1 and CDR2: SEHNR, FQNEAQ (reference sequence). Between the trimmed V and J ends, which lost 5 bases and 3 bases, there was a span of 5 bases. CDR3 length equals 11 residues. The CDR3 nucleotides read TGTGCCAGCAGCAAACACTACGAGCAGTACTTC. The encoded protein is CASSKHYEQYF.

As DNA, the CDR3 is TGTGCCAGTAGTTTGGGGGGACGGATCTCTGGAAACACCATATATTTT. The encoded protein is CASSLGGRISGNTIYF. The chain carries TRBV19 and TRBJ1-3; maybe TRBD1 (5 bases). V lost 5 bases and J 0 bases, leaving 14 bases between the germline ends. CDR1 and CDR2 (germline): LNHDA, SQIVND (reference sequence). This CDR3 has 16 amino acids.

V and J are TRBV7-8 and TRBJ2-5, with 8 bases that match TRBD1. Germline-derived CDR1 and CDR2 are SGHVS and FQNEAQ. V gave up 2 bases and J gave up 5 bases; unmatched junction bases: 7. The CDR3 totals 15 residues. In DNA, the CDR3 is TGTGCCAGCAGCTTAAGAGACAGGGGAAAGGAGACCCAGTACTTC. Translated, it gives CASSLRDRGKETQYF.